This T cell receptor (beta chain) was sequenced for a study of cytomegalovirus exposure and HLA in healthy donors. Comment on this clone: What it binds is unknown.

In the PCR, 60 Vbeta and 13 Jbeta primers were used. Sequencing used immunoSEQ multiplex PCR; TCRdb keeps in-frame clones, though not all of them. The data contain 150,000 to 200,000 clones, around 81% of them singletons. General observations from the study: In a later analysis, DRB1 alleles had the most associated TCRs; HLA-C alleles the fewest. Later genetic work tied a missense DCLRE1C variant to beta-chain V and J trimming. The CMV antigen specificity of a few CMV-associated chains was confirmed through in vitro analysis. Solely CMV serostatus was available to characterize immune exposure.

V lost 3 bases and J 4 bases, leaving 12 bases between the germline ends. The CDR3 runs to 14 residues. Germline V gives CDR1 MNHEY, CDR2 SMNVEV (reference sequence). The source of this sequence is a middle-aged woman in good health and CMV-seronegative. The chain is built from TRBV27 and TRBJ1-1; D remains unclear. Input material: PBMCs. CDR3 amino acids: CASSFAPAATEAFF. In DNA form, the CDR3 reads TGTGCCAGCAGTTTTGCCCCAGCGGCCACTGAAGCTTTCTTT.